Given below is one TCR beta chain in context. Its antigen is still unknown. The data were taken from a study of blood T cells in healthy people across ages. Study-wide results and limits: Samples with more naive T cells showed higher observed beta diversity.

A second roughly 7 to 12 cycle PCR used barcoded and J-beta primers. Each cDNA molecule carried a tag from a template-switch adaptor that contained 12 random nucleotides. Paired-end reads containing CDR3 totaled no fewer than 2.5 million for each sample. MiXCR, run by TCRdb on the 5' RACE reads, gives a single entry per CDR3 protein. Counted here are hundreds of thousands of distinct CDR3 sequences, more than 25% occurring once; the ten biggest clones make up around 15%. Per sample, at least 5.5 micrograms of total RNA were extracted. Germline V gene sequence: CDR1 SGHTA, CDR2 FQGNSA. J was trimmed by 6 bases and V by 6 bases; bases with no gene match: 6. The CDR3 sequence is 13 residues long.

Sequences were obtained from blood. The chain combines TRBV7-2 with TRBJ1-1; TRBD1 matches at 8 bases. The sequence derives from a woman aged 80 or over in good health. The CDR3 loop reads CASSPQGASEAFF. The CDR3 coding sequence is TGTGCCAGCAGTCCCCAGGGGGCCTCTGAAGCTTTCTTT.